This TCR beta chain is drawn from a study of blood T cell repertoires in COVID-19. Germline lookup yields CDR1 SGHVS and CDR2 FQNEAQ. The V and J ends lost 5 bases and 11 bases, in that order; junction bases with no gene match: 11. The CDR3 sequence is 14 residues long. Produced via immunoSEQ multiplex PCR; TCRdb's table is partial and in-frame only. The sample lists about 98,000 clones, just under 95% occurring once. One Seattle source followed patients from active infection through their disease course. The sample comprised peripheral blood. The sequence was obtained from a woman between 50 and 59 years old with COVID-19, enrolled during active disease. The gene calls are TRBV7-8 and TRBJ1-2; 10 nucleotides line up with TRBD1. The CDR3 DNA follows: TGTGCCAGCAGCCCGCGGGACAGGGGTCTGCGTTACACCTTC. It is translated as CASSPRDRGLRYTF. Based on the CDR3 plus reference TRBV7-8 and TRBJ1-2, the full variable domain is GAGVSQSPRYKVAKRGQDVALRCDPISGHVSLFWYQQALGQGPEFLTYFQNEAQLDKSGLPSDRFFAERPEGSVSTLKIQRTQQEDSAVYLCASSPRDRGLRYTFGSGTRLTVV.